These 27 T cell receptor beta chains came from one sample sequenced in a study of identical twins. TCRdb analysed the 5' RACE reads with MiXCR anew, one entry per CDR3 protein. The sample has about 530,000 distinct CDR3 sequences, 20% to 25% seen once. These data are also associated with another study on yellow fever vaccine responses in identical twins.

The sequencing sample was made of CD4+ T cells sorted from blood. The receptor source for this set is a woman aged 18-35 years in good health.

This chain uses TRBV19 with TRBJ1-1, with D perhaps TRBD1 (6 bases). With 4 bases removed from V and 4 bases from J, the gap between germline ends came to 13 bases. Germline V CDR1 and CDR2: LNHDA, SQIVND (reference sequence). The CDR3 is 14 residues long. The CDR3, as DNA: TGTGCCAGTAGTAGGAACAGGGAGTCCACTGAAGCTTTCTTT. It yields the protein CASSRNRESTEAFF.

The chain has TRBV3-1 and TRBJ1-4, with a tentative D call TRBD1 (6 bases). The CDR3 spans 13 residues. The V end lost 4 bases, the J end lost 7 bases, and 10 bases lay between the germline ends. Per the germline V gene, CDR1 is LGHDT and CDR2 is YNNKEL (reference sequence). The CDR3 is CASSLRGGEKLFF. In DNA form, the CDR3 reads TGTGCCAGCAGCCTGAGAGGGGGTGAAAAACTGTTTTTT.

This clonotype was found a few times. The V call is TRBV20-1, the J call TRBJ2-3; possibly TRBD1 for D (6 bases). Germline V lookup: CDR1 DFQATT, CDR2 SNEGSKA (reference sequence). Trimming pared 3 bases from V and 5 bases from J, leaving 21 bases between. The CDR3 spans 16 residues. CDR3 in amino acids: CSASDRTPLREDTQYF. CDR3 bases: TGCAGTGCTAGTGACAGGACTCCCCTAAGGGAAGATACGCAGTATTTT.

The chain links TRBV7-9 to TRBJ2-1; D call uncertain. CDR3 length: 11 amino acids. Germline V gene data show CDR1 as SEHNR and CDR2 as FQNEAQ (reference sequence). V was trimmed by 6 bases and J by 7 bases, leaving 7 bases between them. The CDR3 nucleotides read TGTGCCAGCAGGGAGTTGAATGAGCAGTTCTTC. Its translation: CASRELNEQFF.

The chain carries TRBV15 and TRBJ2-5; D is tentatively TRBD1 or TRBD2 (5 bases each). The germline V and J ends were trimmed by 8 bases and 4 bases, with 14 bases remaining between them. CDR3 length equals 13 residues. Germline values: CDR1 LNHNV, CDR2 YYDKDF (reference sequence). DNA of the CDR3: TGTGCCACCGGATGGGGGAAGGGAGAGACCCAGTACTTC. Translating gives CATGWGKGETQYF.

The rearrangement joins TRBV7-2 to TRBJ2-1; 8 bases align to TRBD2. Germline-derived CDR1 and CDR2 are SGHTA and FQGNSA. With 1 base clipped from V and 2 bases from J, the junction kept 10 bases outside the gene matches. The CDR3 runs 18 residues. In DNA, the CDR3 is TGTGCCAGCAGCTTAGGGCTCGGGACTAGGGAACCCTACAATGAGCAGTTCTTC. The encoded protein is CASSLGLGTREPYNEQFF.

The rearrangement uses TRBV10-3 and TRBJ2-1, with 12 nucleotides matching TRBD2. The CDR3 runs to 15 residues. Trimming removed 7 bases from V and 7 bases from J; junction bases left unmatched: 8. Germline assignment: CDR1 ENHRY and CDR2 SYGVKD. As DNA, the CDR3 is TGTGCCATCAAAGAACTAGCGGGAGGACCTAATGAGCAGTTCTTC. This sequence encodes CAIKELAGGPNEQFF.

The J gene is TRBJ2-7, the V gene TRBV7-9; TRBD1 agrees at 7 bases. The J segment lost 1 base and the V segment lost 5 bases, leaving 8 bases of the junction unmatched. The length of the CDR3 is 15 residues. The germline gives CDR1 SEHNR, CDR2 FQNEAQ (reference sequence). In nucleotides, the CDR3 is TGTGCCAGCAGCCCCCAAGGACAGGATTCCTACGAGCAGTACTTC. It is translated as CASSPQGQDSYEQYF. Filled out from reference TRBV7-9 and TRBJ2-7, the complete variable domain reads DTGVSQNPRHKITKRGQNVTFRCDPISEHNRLYWYRQTLGQGPEFLTYFQNEAQLEKSRLLSDRFSAERPKGSFSTLEIQRTEQGDSAMYLCASSPQGQDSYEQYFGPGTRLTVT.

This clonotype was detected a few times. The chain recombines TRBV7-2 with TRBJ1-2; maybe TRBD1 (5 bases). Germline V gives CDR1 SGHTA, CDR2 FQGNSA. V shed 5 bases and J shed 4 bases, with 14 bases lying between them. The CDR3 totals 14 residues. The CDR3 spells CASSPGWGFYGYTF. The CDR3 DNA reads TGTGCCAGCAGCCCAGGCTGGGGGTTCTATGGCTACACCTTC.

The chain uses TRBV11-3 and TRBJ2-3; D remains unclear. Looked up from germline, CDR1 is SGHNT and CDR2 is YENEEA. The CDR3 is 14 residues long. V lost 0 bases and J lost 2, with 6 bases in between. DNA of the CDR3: TGTGCCAGCAGCTTAGACACTTACACAGATACGCAGTATTTT. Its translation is CASSLDTYTDTQYF.

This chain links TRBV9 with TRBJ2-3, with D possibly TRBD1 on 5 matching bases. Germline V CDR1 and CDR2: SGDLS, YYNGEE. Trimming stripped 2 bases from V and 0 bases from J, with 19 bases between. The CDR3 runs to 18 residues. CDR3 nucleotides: TGTGCCAGCAGCGTGGACCTAAGGCAGGGATATAGCACAGATACGCAGTATTTT. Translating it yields CASSVDLRQGYSTDTQYF.

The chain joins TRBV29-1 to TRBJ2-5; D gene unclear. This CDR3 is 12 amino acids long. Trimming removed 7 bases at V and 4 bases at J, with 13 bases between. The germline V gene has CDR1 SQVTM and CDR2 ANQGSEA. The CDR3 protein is CSAVGVGETQYF. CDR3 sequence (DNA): TGCAGCGCCGTTGGGGTAGGAGAGACCCAGTACTTC.

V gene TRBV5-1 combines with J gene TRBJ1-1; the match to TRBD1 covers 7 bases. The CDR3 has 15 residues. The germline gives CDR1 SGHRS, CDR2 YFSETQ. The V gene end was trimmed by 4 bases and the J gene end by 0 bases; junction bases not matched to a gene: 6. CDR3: CASSGSGQMNTEAFF. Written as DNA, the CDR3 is TGCGCCAGCAGCGGATCGGGACAGATGAACACTGAAGCTTTCTTT.

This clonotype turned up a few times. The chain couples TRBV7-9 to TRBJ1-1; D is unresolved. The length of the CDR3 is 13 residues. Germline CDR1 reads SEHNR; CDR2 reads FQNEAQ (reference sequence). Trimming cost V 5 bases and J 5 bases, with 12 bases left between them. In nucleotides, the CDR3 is TGTGCCAGCAGCCCAAATTCACTAACTGAAGCTTTCTTT. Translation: CASSPNSLTEAFF. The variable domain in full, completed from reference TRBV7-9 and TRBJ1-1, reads DTGVSQNPRHKITKRGQNVTFRCDPISEHNRLYWYRQTLGQGPEFLTYFQNEAQLEKSRLLSDRFSAERPKGSFSTLEIQRTEQGDSAMYLCASSPNSLTEAFFGQGTRLTVV.

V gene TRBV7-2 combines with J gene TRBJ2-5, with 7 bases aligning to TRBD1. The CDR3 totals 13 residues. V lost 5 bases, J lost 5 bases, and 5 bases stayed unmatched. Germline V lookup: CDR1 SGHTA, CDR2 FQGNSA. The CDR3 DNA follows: TGTGCCAGCAGCGGCACAGGGGACGAGACCCAGTACTTC. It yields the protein CASSGTGDETQYF.

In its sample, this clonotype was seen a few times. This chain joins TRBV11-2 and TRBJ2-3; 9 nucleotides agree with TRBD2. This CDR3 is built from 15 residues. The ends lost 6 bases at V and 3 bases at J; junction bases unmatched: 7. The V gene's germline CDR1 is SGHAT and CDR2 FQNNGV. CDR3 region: CASSLVAGETDTQYF. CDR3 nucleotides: TGTGCCAGCAGTTTGGTAGCGGGGGAGACAGATACGCAGTATTTT.

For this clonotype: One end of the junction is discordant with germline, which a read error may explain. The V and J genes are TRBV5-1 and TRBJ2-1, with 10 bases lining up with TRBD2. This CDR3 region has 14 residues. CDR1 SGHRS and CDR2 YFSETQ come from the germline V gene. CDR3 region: CASTTSGAYTEQFF. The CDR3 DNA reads TGCGCCAGCACCACTAGCGGGGCCTACACTGAGCAGTTCTTC. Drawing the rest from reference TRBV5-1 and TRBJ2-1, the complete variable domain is KAGVTQTPRYLIKTRGQQVTLSCSPISGHRSVSWYQQTPGQGLQFLFEYFSETQRNKGNFPGRFSGRQFSNSRSEMNVSTLELGDSALYLCASTTSGAYTEQFFGPGTRLTVL.

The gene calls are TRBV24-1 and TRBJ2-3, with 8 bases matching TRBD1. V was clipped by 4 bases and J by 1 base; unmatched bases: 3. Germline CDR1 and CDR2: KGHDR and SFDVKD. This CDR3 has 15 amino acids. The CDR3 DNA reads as TGTGCCACCAGTGACAAGGGACAGGGCACAGATACGCAGTATTTT. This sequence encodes CATSDKGQGTDTQYF.

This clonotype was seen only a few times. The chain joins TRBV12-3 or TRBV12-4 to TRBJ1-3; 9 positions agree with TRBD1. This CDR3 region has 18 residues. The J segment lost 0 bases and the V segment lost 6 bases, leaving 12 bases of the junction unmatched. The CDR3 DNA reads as TGTGCCAGCAGCCCTACTTGGACAGGGGACCTCTCTGGAAACACCATATATTTT. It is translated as CASSPTWTGDLSGNTIYF.

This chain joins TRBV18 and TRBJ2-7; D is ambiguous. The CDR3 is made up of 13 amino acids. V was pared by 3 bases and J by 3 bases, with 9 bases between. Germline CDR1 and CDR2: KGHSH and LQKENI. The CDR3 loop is CASSPRSYYEQYF. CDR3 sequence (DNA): TGTGCCAGCTCACCGCGTTCGTACTACGAGCAGTACTTC.

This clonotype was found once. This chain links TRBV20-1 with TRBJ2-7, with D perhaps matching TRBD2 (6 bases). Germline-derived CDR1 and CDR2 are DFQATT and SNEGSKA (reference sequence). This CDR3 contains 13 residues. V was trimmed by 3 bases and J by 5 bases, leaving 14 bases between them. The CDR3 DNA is TGCAGTGCTAGCGCCTACTGGGGGGACGAGCAGTACTTC. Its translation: CSASAYWGDEQYF.

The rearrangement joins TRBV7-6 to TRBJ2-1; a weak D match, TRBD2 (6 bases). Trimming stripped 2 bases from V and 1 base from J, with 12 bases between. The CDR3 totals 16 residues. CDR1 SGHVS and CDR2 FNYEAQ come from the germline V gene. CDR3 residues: CASSLRTGESYNEQFF. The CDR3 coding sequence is TGTGCCAGCAGCTTACGGACGGGAGAGTCCTACAATGAGCAGTTCTTC.

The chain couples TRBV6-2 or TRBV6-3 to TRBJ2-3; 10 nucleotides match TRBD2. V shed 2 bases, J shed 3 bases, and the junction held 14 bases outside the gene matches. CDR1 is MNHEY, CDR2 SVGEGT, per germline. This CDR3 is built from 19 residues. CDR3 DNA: TGTGCCAGCAGTTACACGTTGGCTAGCGGGGGCCAAATAACAGATACGCAGTATTTT. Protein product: CASSYTLASGGQITDTQYF.

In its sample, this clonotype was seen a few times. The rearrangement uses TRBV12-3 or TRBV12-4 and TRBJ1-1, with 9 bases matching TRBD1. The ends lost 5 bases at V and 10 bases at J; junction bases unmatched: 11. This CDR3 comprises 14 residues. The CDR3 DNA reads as TGTGCCAGCAGTACGGGGACAGGGCAACATCGAGCTTTCTTT. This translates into CASSTGTGQHRAFF.

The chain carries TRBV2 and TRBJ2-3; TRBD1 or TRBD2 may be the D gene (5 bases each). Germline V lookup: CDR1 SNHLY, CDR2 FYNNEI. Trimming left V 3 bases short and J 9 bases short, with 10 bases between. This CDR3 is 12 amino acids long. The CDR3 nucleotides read TGTGCCAGCAGTGATGGGGGTATGACGCAGTATTTT. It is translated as CASSDGGMTQYF.

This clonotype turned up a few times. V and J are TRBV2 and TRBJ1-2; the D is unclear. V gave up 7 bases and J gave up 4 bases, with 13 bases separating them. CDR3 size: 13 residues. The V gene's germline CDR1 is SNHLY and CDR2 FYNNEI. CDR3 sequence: CASKDHLLYGYTF. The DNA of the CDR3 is TGTGCCAGCAAGGACCATTTGCTCTATGGCTACACCTTC. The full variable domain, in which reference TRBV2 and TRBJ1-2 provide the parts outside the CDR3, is EPEVTQTPSHQVTQMGQEVILRCVPISNHLYFYWYRQILGQKVEFLVSFYNNEISEKSEIFDDQFSVERPDGSNFTLKIRSTKLEDSAMYFCASKDHLLYGYTFGSGTRLTVV.

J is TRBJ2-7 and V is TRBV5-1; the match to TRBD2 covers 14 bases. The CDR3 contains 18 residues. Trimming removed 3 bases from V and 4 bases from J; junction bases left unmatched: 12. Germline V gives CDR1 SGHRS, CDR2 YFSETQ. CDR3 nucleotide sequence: TGCGCCAGCAGCTGGGGGACTAGCGGGAGCGCTATAACGTACGAGCAGTACTTC. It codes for CASSWGTSGSAITYEQYF.